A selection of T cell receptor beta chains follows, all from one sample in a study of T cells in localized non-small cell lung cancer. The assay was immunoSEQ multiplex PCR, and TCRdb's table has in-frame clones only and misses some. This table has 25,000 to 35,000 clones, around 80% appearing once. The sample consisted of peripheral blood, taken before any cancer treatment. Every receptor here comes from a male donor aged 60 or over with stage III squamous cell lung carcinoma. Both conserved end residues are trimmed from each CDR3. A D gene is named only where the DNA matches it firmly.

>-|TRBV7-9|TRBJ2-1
ASSLGSREQF
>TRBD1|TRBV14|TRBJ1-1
ASSQDGTDTEAF
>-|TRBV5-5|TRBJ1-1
ASSPQGRTEAF
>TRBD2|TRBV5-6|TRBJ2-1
ASISTSAYDNEQF
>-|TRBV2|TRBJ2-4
ASSEGRTADIQY
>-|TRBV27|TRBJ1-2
ASSPRTAINYGYT
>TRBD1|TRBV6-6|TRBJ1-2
ASSTWTGEDGYT
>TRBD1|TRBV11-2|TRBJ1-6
ASSFGTGRSSYNSPLH
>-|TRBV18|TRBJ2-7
ASSIKTGLSAQY
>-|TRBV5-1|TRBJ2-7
ASSLHQGPREQY
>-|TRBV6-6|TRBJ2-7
ASSLQASGTEQY
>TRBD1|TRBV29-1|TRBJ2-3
SVPRGHADTQY
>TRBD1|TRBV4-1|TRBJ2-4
ASSQRVWVTGKGAKNIQY
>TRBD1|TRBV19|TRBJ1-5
ASSIVGQGNSNQPQH
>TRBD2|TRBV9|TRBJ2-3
ASSDGPGLATDTQY
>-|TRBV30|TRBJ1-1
AWYNGWGTEAF
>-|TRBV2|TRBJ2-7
ASKQGSYEQY
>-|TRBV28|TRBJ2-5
ASSLRVSGLETQY
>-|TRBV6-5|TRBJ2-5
ASSYSAGTQY
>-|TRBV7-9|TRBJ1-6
ASSLEGDNSPLH
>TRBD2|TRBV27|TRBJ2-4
ASSLRGLAGGVNIQY
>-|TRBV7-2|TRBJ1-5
ASSFSMRQPQH
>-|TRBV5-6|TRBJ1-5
ASSLGSQPQH
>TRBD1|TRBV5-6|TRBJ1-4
ASSLTGTVGEKLF
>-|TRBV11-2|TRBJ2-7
ASSLPGIPYEQY
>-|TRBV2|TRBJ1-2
ASSEEAYLYGYT
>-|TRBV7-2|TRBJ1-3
ASSLTHRWGTAGNTIY
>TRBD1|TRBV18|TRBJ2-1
ASSPDRELYNEQF
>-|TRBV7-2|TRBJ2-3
ASSLANTQY
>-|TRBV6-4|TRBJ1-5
ASSVGPGTRPQH
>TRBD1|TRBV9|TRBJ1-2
ASSVAPRVDREAYGYT
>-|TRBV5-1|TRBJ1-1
ASSLGREAF